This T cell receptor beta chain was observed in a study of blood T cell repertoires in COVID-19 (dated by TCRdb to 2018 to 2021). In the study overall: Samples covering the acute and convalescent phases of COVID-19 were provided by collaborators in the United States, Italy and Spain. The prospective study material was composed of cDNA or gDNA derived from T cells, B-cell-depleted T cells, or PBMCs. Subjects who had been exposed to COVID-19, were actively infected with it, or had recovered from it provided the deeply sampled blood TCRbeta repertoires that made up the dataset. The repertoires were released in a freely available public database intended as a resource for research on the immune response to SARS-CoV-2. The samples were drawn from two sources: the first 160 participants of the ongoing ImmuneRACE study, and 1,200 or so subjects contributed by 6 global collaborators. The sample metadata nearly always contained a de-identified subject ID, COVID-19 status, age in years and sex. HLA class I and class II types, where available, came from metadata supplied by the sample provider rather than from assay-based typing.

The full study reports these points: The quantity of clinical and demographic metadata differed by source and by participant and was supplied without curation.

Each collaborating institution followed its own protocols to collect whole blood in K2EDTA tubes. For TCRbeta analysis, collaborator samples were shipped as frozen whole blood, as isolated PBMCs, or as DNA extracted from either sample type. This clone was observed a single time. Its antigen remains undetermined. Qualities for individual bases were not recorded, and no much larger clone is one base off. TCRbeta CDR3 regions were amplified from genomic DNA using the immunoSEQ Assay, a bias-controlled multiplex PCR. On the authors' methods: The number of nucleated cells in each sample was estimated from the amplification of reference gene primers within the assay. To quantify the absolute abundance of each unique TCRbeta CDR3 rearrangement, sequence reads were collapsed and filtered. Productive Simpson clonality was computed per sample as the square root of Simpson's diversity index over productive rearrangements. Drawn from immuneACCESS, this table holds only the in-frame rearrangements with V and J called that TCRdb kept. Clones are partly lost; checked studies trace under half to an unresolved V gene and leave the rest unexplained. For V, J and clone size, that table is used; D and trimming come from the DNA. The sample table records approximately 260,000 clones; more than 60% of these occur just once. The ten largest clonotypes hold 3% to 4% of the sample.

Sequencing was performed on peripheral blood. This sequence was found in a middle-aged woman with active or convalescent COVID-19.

The CDR3: CASSPDTNTEAFF. In nucleotide form, the sequence is TGTGCCAGCAGCCCAGACACGAACACTGAAGCTTTCTTT. The sequence is built from TRBV28 and TRBJ1-1; confidence is insufficient to name the D gene. The CDR3, cysteine through phenylalanine, is 13 amino acids long. The retained sequence is limited to the CDR3, 39 bases, with the frame set at the first base. The V and J ends are trimmed by 6 bases and 1 base, leaving 9 bases between them. Sequences MDHEN (CDR1) and SYDVKM (CDR2) are obtained from the germline V gene.